The 18 T cell receptor beta chains given below trace back to one sample, sequenced in a study of T cells in Graves' hyperthyroidism and ophthalmopathy. Using RNA transcripts as the source, TCR beta CDR3 regions were amplified. TCR CDR3 underwent first-round RT-PCR with the HTBI primer set. TCRdb ran MiXCR on the multiplex PCR reads and lists one entry per CDR3 protein. Of just under 750,000 distinct CDR3 sequences in the sample, just over 35% were seen once. Sequencing was performed on blood. The receptors were sampled from a middle-aged woman with Graves' hyperthyroidism.

This clonotype has a handful of counts. The chain joins TRBV6-5 to TRBJ2-5, with 7 bases identical to TRBD1. Trimming took 6 bases from V and 5 from J; bases not matched to a gene: 15. The CDR3 extends over 16 amino acids. Germline V gene sequence: CDR1 MNHEY, CDR2 SVGAGI. CDR3 sequence: CASRGDWTGIGETQYF. DNA of the CDR3: TGTGCCAGCAGGGGGGATTGGACAGGCATAGGGGAGACCCAGTACTTC.

This chain uses TRBV20-1 with TRBJ2-7; unclear D gene. V was trimmed by 0 bases and J by 3 bases, leaving 15 bases between them. Per germline, CDR1 DFQATT and CDR2 SNEGSKA (reference sequence). The CDR3 covers 15 residues. The CDR3, as DNA: TGCAGTGCTAGAGATCGCGGCCAGTTAGTCTACGAGCAGTACTTC. Translation: CSARDRGQLVYEQYF.

The CDR3 DNA reads as TGTGCCAGCAGTTTCTCCCCAAGAGGCTACACCTTC. This codes for CASSFSPRGYTF. J is TRBJ1-2 and V is TRBV2; D unresolved. V shed 5 bases and J shed 8 bases, with 12 bases lying between them. Per germline, CDR1 SNHLY and CDR2 FYNNEI. The length of the CDR3 is 12 residues. Full variable domain (missing parts from reference TRBV2 and TRBJ1-2): EPEVTQTPSHQVTQMGQEVILRCVPISNHLYFYWYRQILGQKVEFLVSFYNNEISEKSEIFDDQFSVERPDGSNFTLKIRSTKLEDSAMYFCASSFSPRGYTFGSGTRLTVV.

Turning to this clonotype: A read error may explain this, as a much larger clone is one base away. The rearrangement joins TRBV11-1 to TRBJ2-7; TRBD1 matches at 7 bases. The CDR3 contains 16 residues. The germline V gene encodes CDR1 SGHAT and CDR2 FQDESV (reference sequence). With V trimmed by 0 bases and J by 0 bases, 5 bases remained unmatched. The CDR3 DNA follows: TGTGCCAGCAGCTTAGCGGTCGGGACAGTCTCCTACGAGCAGTACTTC. Encoded protein: CASSLAVGTVSYEQYF.

This clonotype has at least ten counts. The J gene is TRBJ1-3, the V gene TRBV7-9, with D unclear. This CDR3 is 14 amino acids long. Between the trimmed V and J ends, which lost 5 bases and 7 bases, there was a span of 15 bases. Germline CDR1 is SEHNR and CDR2 is FQNEAQ (reference sequence). The DNA of the CDR3 is TGTGCCAGCAGCGGAGGACCGGTGGGGAACACCATATATTTT. Amino acid sequence: CASSGGPVGNTIYF.

In its sample, this clonotype was seen many times. This chain uses TRBV7-9 with TRBJ1-2; 8 bases align to TRBD1. The CDR3 covers 16 residues. Trimming cost V 6 bases and J 1 base; bases outside gene matches: 10. Germline V CDR1 and CDR2: SEHNR, FQNEAQ (reference sequence). CDR3: CASRLWTGSINYGYTF. The CDR3 coding sequence is TGTGCCAGCAGACTATGGACAGGGAGTATTAACTATGGCTACACCTTC.

To note about this clonotype: Germline and junction disagree at one end, which may indicate a read error. V and J are TRBV12-3 or TRBV12-4 and TRBJ2-5; D remains ambiguous. This CDR3 region has 11 residues. The DNA for the CDR3 is TGTGCCAGCAGTTCGAGAGAGACCAAGTACTTC. As protein: CASSSRETKYF.

This clonotype appeared many times. The gene calls are TRBV2 and TRBJ1-1; D possibly corresponds to TRBD1 (6 bases). This CDR3 comprises 13 residues. V was shortened by 7 bases and J by 5 bases, with 14 bases between the two germline ends. CDR1 is SNHLY and CDR2 is FYNNEI in the germline V gene. The CDR3 DNA is TGTGCCAGCACAACAGGGAGATGGACTGAAGCTTTCTTT. Protein sequence: CASTTGRWTEAFF. Full variable domain (missing parts from reference TRBV2 and TRBJ1-1): EPEVTQTPSHQVTQMGQEVILRCVPISNHLYFYWYRQILGQKVEFLVSFYNNEISEKSEIFDDQFSVERPDGSNFTLKIRSTKLEDSAMYFCASTTGRWTEAFFGQGTRLTVV.

Remarks on this clonotype: Compared with germline, one end of the junction differs, possibly owing to a read error. J is TRBJ1-2 and V is TRBV7-8; D is possibly TRBD1 (5 bases). The CDR3 covers 10 residues. Germline lookup yields CDR1 SGHVS and CDR2 FQNEAQ. CDR3 coding DNA: TGTGCCAGCAGCTTAGACAGGCCTCAATGG. Amino acids: CASSLDRPQW. Complete variable domain (other parts from reference TRBV7-8 and TRBJ1-2): GAGVSQSPRYKVAKRGQDVALRCDPISGHVSLFWYQQALGQGPEFLTYFQNEAQLDKSGLPSDRFFAERPEGSVSTLKIQRTQQEDSAVYLCASSLDRPQWGSGTRLTVV.

This clonotype was observed a few times. The chain employs TRBV7-2 and TRBJ1-6; D remains ambiguous. The CDR3 loop spans 14 amino acids. Germline CDR1 and CDR2: SGHTA and FQGNSA. Trimming took 5 bases from V and 7 from J, leaving 12 bases between them. CDR3 bases: TGTGCCAGCAGCCAAGAATTCAGCAATTCACCCCTCCACTTT. It translates to CASSQEFSNSPLHF.

There are many counts of this clonotype. The rearrangement joins TRBV29-1 to TRBJ1-1; no clear D gene. Germline loops: CDR1 SQVTM, CDR2 ANQGSEA. V lost 7 bases to trimming and J lost 6 bases, with 9 bases between them. The CDR3 spans 10 residues. CDR3 in amino acids: CSAVSAEAFF. DNA for the CDR3: TGCAGCGCTGTCAGCGCTGAAGCTTTCTTT. Full variable domain (outside the CDR3, taken from reference TRBV29-1 and TRBJ1-1): SAVISQKPSRDICQRGTSLTIQCQVDSQVTMMFWYRQQPGQSLTLIATANQGSEATYESGFVIDKFPISRPNLTFSTLTVSNMSPEDSSIYLCSAVSAEAFFGQGTRLTVV.

This clonotype was picked up many times. The rearrangement uses TRBV6-6 and TRBJ2-6; D is ambiguous. From germline, CDR1 is MNHNY and CDR2 SVGAGI (reference sequence). Trimming left V 5 bases short and J 4 bases short, with 15 bases between. CDR3 length equals 16 residues. CDR3 bases: TGTGCCAGCAGTGTGGACGGACGGGCGGGGGCCAACGTCCTGACTTTC. Its translation: CASSVDGRAGANVLTF.

This clonotype has a count of ten or more. The genes are TRBV7-2 and TRBJ2-6; no clear D. This CDR3 is 13 amino acids long. Germline V CDR1 and CDR2: SGHTA, FQGNSA. V lost 5 bases and J 4 bases, leaving 6 bases between the germline ends. CDR3 sequence reads: CASSPGGANVLTF. DNA of the CDR3: TGTGCCAGCAGCCCGGGCGGGGCCAACGTCCTGACTTTC.

This chain links TRBV6-5 with TRBJ2-6, with 11 bases identical to TRBD1. Germline CDR1 is MNHEY and CDR2 is SVGAGI. The CDR3 sequence is 19 residues long. V lost 6 bases and J lost 2; bases outside the gene matches: 12. The CDR3: CASSPRPGTGGTGANVLTF. Here the CDR3 DNA reads TGTGCCAGCAGCCCCCGACCCGGGACAGGGGGGACTGGGGCCAACGTCCTGACTTTC.

This clonotype was seen only a few times. This rearrangement joins TRBV6-2 or TRBV6-3 to TRBJ2-7; TRBD1 aligns across 10 bases. Germline CDR1 MNHEY, CDR2 SVGEGT. The CDR3 length is 13 residues. Losses at the gene ends were 10 bases for V and 6 bases for J; bases not matched to a gene: 9. The CDR3 is CATSGTGAIEQYF. The CDR3, as DNA: TGTGCCACTTCCGGGACAGGGGCCATCGAGCAGTACTTC.

This chain uses TRBV12-5 with TRBJ2-5; 10 nucleotides align to TRBD1. This CDR3 is built from 14 residues. V lost 6 bases, J lost 5 bases, and 6 bases stayed unmatched. Germline V CDR1 and CDR2: LGHNT, FRNRAP. In nucleotides, the CDR3 is TGTGCTAGTGGCTCCCCGGACAGGGGGGAGACCCAGTACTTC. Its protein is CASGSPDRGETQYF.

This clonotype was seen repeatedly, ten times or more. This chain connects TRBV29-1 to TRBJ2-5, with TRBD2 matching 8 bases. Germline loops: CDR1 SQVTM, CDR2 ANQGSEA. CDR3 length: 14 amino acids. V trimming: 6 bases; J trimming: 7 bases; junction bases outside the gene matches: 13. CDR3 amino acids: CSVAGTRASGTQYF. The CDR3 region has the DNA TGCAGCGTGGCCGGGACTAGAGCCTCAGGGACCCAGTACTTC.

V and J are TRBV12-3 or TRBV12-4 and TRBJ1-5; 11 positions agree with TRBD1. J gave up 6 bases and V 7 bases, and 2 bases lay outside the gene matches. CDR3 length equals 13 residues. CDR3 DNA sequence: TGTGCCAGCAAAGGGACAGGGGGTCAGCCCCAGCATTTT. This encodes CASKGTGGQPQHF.